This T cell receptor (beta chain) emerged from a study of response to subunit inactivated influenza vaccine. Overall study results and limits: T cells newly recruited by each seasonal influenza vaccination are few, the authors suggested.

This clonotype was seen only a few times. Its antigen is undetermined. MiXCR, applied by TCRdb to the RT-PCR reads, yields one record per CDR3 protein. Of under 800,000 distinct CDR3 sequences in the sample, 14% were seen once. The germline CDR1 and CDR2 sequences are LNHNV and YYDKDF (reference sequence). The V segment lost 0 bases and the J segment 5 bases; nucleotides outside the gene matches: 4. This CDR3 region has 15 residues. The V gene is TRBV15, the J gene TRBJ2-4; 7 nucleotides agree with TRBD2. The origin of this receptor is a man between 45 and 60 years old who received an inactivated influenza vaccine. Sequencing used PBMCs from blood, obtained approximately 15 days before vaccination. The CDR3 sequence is CATSREGGGQNIQYF. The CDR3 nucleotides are TGTGCCACCAGCAGAGAGGGGGGAGGGCAAAACATTCAGTACTTC.